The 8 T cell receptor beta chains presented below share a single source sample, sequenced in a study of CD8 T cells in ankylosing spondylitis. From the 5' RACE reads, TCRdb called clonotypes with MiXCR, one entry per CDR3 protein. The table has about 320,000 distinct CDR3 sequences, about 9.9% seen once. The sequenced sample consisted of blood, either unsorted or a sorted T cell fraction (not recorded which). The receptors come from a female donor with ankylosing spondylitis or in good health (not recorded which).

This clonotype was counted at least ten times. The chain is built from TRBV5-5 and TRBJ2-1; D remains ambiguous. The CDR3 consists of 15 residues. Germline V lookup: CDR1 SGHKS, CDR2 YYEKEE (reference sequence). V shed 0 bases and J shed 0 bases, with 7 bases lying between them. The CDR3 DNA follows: TGTGCCAGCAGCTTGGGCGGCAGCTCCTACAATGAGCAGTTCTTC. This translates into CASSLGGSSYNEQFF.

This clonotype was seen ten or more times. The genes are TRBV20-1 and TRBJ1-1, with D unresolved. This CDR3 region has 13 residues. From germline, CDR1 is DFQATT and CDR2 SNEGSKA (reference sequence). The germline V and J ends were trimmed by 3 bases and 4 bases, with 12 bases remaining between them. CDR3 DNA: TGCAGTGCTAGGGACGGGTTTTCCACTGAAGCTTTCTTT. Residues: CSARDGFSTEAFF.

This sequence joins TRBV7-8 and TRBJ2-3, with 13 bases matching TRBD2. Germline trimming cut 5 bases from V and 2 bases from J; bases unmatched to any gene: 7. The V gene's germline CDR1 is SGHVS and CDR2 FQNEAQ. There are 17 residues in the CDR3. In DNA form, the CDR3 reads TGTGCCAGCAGCCCCCGGACTAGCGGGGGAAACACAGATACGCAGTATTTT. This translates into CASSPRTSGGNTDTQYF.

The CDR3: CASSGHPGLAEETQYF. DNA of the CDR3: TGTGCCAGCAGCGGCCACCCCGGACTAGCGGAAGAGACCCAGTACTTC. The rearrangement links TRBV2 to TRBJ2-5; 10 bases match TRBD2. Germline V gene lookup returns CDR1 SNHLY and CDR2 FYNNEI. The V segment lost 6 bases and the J segment 3 bases; nucleotides outside the gene matches: 10. The CDR3 totals 16 residues.

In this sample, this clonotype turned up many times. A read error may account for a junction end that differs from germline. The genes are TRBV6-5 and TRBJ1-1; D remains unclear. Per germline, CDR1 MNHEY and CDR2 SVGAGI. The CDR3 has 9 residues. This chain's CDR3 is CASGPRRLF. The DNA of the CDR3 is TGTGCCAGCGGCCCCCGGCGTCTCTTT.

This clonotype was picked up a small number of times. The CDR3 DNA sequence: TGCAGTGCCTCCCCGACAGGAGCAAACTACGAGCAGTACTTC. Translated, it gives CSASPTGANYEQYF. V gene TRBV20-1 combines with J gene TRBJ2-7; TRBD1 is a possible D gene (6 bases). Germline lookup yields CDR1 DFQATT and CDR2 SNEGSKA (reference sequence). The CDR3 sequence is 14 residues long. V shed 6 bases and J shed 3 bases, with 18 bases lying between them.

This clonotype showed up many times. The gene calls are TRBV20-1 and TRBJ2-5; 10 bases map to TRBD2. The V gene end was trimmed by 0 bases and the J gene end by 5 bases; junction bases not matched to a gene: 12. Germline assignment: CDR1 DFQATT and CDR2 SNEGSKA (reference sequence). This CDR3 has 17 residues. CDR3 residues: CSARDPTSGVPGETQYF. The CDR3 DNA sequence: TGCAGTGCTAGAGATCCCACTAGCGGGGTCCCTGGGGAGACCCAGTACTTC.

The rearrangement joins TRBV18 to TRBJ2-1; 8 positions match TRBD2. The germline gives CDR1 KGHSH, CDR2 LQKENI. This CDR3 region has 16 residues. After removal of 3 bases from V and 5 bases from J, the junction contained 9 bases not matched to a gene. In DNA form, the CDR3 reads TGTGCCAGCTCACCCCTCCCTAGCGGGTGGGACAATGAGCAGTTCTTC. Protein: CASSPLPSGWDNEQFF.